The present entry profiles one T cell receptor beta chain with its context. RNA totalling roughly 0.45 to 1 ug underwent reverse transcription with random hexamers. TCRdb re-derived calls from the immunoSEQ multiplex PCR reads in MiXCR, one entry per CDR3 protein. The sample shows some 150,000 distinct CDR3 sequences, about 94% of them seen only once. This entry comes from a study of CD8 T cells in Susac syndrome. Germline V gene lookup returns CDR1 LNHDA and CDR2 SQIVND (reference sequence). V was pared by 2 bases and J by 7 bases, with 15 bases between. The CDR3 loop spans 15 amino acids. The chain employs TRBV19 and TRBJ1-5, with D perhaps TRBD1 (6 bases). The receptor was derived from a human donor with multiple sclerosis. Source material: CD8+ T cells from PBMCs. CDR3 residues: CASSIKDSGSQPQHF. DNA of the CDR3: TGTGCCAGTAGTATAAAGGACAGCGGGAGCCAGCCCCAGCATTTT.